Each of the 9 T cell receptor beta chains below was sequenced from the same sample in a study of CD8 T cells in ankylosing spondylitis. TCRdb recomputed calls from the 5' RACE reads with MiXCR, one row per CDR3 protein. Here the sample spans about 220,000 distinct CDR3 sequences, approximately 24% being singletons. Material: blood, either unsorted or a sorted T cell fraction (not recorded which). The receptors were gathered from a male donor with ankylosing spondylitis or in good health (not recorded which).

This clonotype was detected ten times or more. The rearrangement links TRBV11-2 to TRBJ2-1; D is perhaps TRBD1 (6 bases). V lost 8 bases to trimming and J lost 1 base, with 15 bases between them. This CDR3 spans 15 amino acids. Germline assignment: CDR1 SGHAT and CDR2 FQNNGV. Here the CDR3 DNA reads TGTGCCAGCGGTCTGGCAGGGGAATCCTACAATGAGCAGTTCTTC. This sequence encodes CASGLAGESYNEQFF.

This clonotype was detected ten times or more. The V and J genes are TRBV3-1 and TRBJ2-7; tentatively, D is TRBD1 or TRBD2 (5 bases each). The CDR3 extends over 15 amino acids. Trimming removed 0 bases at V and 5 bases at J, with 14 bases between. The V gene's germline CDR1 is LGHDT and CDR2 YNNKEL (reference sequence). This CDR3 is CASSQDRDPLNEQYF. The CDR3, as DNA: TGTGCCAGCAGCCAAGACAGGGACCCACTCAACGAGCAGTACTTC.

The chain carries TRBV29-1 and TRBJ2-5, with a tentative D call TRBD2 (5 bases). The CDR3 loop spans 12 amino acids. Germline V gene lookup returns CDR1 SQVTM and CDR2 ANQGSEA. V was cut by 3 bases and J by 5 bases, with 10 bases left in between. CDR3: CSVERGLETQYF. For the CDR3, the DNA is TGCAGCGTTGAGAGAGGGTTGGAGACCCAGTACTTC.

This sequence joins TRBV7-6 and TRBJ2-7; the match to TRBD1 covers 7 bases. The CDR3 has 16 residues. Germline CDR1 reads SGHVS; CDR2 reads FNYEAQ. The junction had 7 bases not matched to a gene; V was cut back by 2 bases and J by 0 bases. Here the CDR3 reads CASSLSVPGGSYEQYF. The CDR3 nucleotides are TGTGCCAGCAGCTTAAGCGTACCAGGGGGCTCCTACGAGCAGTACTTC.

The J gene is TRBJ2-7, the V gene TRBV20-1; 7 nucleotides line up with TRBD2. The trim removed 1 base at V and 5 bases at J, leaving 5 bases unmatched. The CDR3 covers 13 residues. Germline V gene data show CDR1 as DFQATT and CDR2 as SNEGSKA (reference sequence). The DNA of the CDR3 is TGCAGTGCTAGAGGGGGGAGGGTCCACGAGCAGTACTTC. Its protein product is CSARGGRVHEQYF.

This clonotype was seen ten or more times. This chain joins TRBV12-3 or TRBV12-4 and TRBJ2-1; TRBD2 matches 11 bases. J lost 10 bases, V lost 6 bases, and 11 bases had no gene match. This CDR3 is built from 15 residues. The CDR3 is CASRIAGGPEGEQFF. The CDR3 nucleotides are TGTGCCAGCAGGATAGCGGGAGGGCCCGAGGGGGAGCAGTTCTTC.

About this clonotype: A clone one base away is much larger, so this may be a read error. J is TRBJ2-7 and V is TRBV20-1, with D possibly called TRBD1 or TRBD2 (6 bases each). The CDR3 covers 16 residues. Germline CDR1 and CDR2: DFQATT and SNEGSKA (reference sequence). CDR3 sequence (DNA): TGCGGTGCTAGAGATCGGGGCAGGGGACTCTCCTACGAGCAGTACTTC. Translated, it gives CGARDRGRGLSYEQYF.

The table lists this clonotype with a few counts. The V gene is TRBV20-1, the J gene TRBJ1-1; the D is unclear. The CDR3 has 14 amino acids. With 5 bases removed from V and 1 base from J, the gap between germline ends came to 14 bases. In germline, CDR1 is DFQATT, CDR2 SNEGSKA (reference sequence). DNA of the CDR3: TGCAGTGCTCCAGTACCGGGCAGGAACACTGAAGCTTTCTTT. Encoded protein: CSAPVPGRNTEAFF.

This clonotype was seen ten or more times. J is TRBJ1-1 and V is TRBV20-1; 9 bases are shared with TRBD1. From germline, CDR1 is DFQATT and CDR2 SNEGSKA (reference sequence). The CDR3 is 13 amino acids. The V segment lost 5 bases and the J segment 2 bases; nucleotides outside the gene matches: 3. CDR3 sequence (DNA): TGCAGTGCTCCGGGACAGGGTAACACTGAAGCTTTCTTT. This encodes CSAPGQGNTEAFF.